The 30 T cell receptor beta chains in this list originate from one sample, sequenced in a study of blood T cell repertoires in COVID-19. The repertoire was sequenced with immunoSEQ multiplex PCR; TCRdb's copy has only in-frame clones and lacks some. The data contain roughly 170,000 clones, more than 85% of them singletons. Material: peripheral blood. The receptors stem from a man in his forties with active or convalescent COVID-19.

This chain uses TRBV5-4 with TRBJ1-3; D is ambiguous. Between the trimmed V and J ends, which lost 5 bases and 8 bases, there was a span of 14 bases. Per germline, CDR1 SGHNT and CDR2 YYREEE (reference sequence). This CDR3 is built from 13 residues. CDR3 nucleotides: TGTGCCAGCAGACACACACCCTTGGACACCATATATTTT. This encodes CASRHTPLDTIYF.

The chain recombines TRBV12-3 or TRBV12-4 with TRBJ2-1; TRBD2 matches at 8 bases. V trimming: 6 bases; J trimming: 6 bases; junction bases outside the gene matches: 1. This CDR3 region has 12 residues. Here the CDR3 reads CASRGLVNEQFF. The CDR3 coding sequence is TGTGCCAGCAGGGGACTAGTCAATGAGCAGTTCTTC.

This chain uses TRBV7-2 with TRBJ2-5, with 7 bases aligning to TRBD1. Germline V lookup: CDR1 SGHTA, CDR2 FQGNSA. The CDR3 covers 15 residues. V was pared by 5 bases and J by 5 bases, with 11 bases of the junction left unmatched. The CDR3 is CASSGSTGSFETQYF. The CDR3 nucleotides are TGTGCCAGCAGCGGATCGACAGGGTCGTTCGAGACCCAGTACTTC.

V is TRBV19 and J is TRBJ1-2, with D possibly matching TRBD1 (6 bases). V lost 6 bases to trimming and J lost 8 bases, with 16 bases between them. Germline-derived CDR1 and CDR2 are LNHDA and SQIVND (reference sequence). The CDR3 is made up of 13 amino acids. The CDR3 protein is CASSPVWGQGYTF. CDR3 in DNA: TGTGCCAGTAGCCCAGTATGGGGGCAGGGCTACACCTTC.

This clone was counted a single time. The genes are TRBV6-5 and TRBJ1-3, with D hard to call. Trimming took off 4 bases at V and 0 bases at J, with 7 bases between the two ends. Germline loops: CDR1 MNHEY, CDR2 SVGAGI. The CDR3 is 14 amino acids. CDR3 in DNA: TGTGCCAGCAGTTCGACACGCTCTGGAAACACCATATATTTT. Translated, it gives CASSSTRSGNTIYF.

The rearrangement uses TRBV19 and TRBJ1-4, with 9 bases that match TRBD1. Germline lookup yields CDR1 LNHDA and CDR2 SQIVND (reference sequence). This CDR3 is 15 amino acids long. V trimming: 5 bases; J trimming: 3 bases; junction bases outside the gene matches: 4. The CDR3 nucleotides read TGTGCCAGTAGTGGACAGGGGCGCGCTAATGAAAAACTGTTTTTT. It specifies CASSGQGRANEKLFF.

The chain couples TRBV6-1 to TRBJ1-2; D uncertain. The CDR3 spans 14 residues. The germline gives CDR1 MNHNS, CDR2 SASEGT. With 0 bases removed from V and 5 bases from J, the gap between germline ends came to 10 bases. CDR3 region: CASSEAFQSYGYTF. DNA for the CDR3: TGTGCCAGCAGTGAAGCCTTCCAGTCGTATGGCTACACCTTC.

In DNA form, the CDR3 reads TGTGCCAGTACCCTCAATCGACAGAGCAATCAGCCCCAGCATTTT. Its translation is CASTLNRQSNQPQHF. The V and J genes are TRBV19 and TRBJ1-5; D may be TRBD1 (5 bases). Germline lookup yields CDR1 LNHDA and CDR2 SQIVND (reference sequence). Deletions cut 7 bases from V and 1 base from J, with 14 bases between. CDR3 length equals 15 residues.

The CDR3 loop reads CASSPGGGDGGYTF. The CDR3 DNA sequence: TGTGCCAGCTCACCAGGAGGGGGGGACGGTGGCTACACCTTC. This chain uses TRBV18 with TRBJ1-2, with D possibly TRBD1 on 6 matching bases. This CDR3 region has 14 residues. Germline values: CDR1 KGHSH, CDR2 LQKENI. V lost 2 bases and J 7 bases, leaving 14 bases between the germline ends.

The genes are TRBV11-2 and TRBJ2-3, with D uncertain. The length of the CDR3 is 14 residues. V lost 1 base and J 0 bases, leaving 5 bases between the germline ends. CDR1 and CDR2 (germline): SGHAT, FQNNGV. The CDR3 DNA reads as TGTGCCAGCAGCTTAGGCACTAGCACAGATACGCAGTATTTT. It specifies CASSLGTSTDTQYF.

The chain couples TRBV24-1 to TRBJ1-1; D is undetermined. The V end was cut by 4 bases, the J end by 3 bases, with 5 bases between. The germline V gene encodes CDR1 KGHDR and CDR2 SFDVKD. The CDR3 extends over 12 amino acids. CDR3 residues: CATSERDTEAFF. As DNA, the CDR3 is TGTGCCACCAGTGAGCGGGACACTGAAGCTTTCTTT.

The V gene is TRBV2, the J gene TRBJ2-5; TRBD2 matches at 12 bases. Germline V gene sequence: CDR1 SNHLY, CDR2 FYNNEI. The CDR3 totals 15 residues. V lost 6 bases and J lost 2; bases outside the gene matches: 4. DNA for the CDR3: TGTGCCAGCAGCGATGGACTAGCGGGACAAGAGACCCAGTACTTC. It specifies CASSDGLAGQETQYF.

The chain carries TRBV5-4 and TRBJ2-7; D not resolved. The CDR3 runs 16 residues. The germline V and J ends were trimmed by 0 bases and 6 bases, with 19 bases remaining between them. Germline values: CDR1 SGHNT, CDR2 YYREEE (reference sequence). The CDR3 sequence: CASSLGVAGTKLEQYF. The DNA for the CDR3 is TGTGCCAGCAGCTTGGGGGTAGCCGGTACTAAACTCGAGCAGTACTTC.

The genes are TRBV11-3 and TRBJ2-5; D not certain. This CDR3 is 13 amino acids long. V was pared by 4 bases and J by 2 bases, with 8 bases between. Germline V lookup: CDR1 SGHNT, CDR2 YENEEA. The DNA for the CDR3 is TGTGCCAGCAGCTCTCCCCCGCAAGAGACCCAGTACTTC. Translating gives CASSSPPQETQYF.

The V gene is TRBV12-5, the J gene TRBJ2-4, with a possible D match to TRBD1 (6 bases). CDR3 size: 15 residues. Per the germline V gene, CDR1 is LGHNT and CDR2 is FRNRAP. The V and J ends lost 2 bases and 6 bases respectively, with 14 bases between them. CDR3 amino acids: CASGLSTGMRNIQYF. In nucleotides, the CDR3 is TGTGCTAGTGGTTTGTCAACAGGGATGAGAAACATTCAGTACTTC. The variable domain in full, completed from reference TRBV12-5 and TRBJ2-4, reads DARVTQTPRHKVTEMGQEVTMRCQPILGHNTVFWYRQTMMQGLELLAYFRNRAPLDDSGMPKDRFSAEMPDATLATLKIQPSEPRDSAVYFCASGLSTGMRNIQYFGAGTRLSVL.

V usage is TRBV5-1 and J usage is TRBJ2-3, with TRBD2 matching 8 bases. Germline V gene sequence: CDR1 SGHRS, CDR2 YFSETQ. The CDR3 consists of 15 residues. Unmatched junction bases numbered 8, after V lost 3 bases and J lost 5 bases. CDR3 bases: TGCGCCAGCAGCTCCCCGGGACTAGGATTAGATACGCAGTATTTT. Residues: CASSSPGLGLDTQYF.

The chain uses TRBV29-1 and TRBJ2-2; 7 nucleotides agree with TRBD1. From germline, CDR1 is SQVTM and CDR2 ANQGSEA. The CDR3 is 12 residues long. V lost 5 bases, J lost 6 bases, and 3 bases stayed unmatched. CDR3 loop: CSVLTGAGELFF. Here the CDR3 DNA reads TGCAGCGTTTTAACAGGGGCCGGGGAGCTGTTTTTT.

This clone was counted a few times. The CDR3 region has the DNA TGTGCCAGCTCACCAAGGCGGAGCTCCTATAATTCACCCCTCCACTTT. Its translation: CASSPRRSSYNSPLHF. The chain has TRBV18 and TRBJ1-6, with D hard to call. Trimming took off 2 bases at V and 0 bases at J, with 8 bases between the two ends. CDR3 length equals 16 residues. CDR1 KGHSH and CDR2 LQKENI come from the germline V gene.

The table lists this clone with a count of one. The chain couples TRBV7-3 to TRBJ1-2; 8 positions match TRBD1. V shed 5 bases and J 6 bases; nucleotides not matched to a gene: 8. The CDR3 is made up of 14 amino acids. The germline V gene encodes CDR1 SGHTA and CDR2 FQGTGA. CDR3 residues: CASSPGRGRDGYTF. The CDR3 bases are TGTGCCAGCAGCCCGGGCAGGGGGCGCGATGGCTACACCTTC. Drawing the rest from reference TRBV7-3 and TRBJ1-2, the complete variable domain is GAGVSQTPSNKVTEKGKYVELRCDPISGHTALYWYRQSLGQGPEFLIYFQGTGAADDSGLPNDRFFAVRPEGSVSTLKIQRTERGDSAVYLCASSPGRGRDGYTFGSGTRLTVV.

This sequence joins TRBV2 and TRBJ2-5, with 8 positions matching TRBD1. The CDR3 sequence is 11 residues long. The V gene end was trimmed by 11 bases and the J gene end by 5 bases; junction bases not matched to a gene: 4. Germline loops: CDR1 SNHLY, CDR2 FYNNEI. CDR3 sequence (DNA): TGTGCCGGGGGACAGGTGGAGACCCAGTACTTC. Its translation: CAGGQVETQYF.

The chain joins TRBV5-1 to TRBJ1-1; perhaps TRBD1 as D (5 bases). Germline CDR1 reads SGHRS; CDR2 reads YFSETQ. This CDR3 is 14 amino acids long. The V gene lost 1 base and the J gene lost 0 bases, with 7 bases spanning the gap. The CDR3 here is CASSLRGLNTEAFF. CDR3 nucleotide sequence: TGCGCCAGCAGCTTGAGGGGATTGAACACTGAAGCTTTCTTT.

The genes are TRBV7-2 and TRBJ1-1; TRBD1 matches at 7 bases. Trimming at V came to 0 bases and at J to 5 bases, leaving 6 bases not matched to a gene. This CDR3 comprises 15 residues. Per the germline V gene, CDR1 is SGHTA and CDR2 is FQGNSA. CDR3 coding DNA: TGTGCCAGCAGCTTAGCGGAAGGGGGCAAAACTGAAGCTTTCTTT. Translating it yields CASSLAEGGKTEAFF. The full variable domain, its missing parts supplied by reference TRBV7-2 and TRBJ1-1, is GAGVSQSPSNKVTEKGKDVELRCDPISGHTALYWYRQSLGQGLEFLIYFQGNSAPDKSGLPSDRFSAERTGGSVSTLTIQRTQQEDSAVYLCASSLAEGGKTEAFFGQGTRLTVV.

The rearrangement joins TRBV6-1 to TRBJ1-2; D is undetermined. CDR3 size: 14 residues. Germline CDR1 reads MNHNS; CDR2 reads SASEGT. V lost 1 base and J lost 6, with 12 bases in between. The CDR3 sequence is CASSEGVTKDGYTF. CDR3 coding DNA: TGTGCCAGCAGTGAAGGGGTGACAAAGGATGGCTACACCTTC.

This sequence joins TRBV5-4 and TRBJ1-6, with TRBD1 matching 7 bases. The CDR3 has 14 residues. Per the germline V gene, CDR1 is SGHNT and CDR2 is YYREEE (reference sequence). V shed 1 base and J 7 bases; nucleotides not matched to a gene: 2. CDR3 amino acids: CASSLQGENSPLHF. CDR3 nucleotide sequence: TGTGCCAGCAGCTTGCAGGGGGAGAATTCACCCCTCCACTTT.

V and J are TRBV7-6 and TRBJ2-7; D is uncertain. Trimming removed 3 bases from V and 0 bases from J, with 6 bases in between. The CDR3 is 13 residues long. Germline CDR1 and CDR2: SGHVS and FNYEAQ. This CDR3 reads CASSFASSYEQYF. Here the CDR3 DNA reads TGTGCCAGCAGCTTCGCTAGCTCCTACGAGCAGTACTTC.

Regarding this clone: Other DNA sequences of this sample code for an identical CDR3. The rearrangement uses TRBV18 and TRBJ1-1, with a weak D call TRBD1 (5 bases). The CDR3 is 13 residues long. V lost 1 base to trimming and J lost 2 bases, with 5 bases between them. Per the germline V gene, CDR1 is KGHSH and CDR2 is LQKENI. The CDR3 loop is CASSPRGNTEAFF. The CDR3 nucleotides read TGTGCCAGCTCACCACGGGGCAACACTGAAGCTTTCTTT.

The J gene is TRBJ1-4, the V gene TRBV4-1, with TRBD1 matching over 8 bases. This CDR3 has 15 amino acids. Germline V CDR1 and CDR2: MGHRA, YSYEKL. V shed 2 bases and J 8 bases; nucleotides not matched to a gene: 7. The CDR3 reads CASSQPTGEWEKLFF. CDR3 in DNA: TGCGCCAGCAGCCAACCGACAGGGGAGTGGGAAAAACTGTTTTTT.

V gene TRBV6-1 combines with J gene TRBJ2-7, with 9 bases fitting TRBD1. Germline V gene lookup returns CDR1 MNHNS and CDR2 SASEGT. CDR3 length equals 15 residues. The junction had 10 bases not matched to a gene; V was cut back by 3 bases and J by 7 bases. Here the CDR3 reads CASSEVGTGNKEQYF. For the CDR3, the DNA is TGTGCCAGCAGTGAGGTTGGGACAGGGAATAAAGAGCAGTACTTC.

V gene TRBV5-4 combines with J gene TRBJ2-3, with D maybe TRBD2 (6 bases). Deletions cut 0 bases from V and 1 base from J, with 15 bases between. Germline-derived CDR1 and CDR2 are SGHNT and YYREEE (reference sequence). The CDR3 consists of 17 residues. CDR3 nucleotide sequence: TGTGCCAGCAGCTTGGAAGGGCTAGCGATTGGCACAGATACGCAGTATTTT. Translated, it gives CASSLEGLAIGTDTQYF.

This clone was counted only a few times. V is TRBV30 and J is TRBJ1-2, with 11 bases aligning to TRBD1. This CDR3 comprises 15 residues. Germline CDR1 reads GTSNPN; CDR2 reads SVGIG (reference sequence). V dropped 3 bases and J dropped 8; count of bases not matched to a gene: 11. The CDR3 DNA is TGTGCCTGGAGCAAAATAAGGACAGGGGGCCGGGGCTACACCTTC. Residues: CAWSKIRTGGRGYTF.